This entry lists 4 T cell receptor beta chains sequenced from one sample in a study of blood T cell repertoires in COVID-19. Profiling relied on immunoSEQ multiplex PCR, and the TCRdb table lists in-frame clones only, not all of them. The sample contains about 110,000 clones, 75% to 80% of which appear only once. The sample was peripheral blood. The receptors derive from a woman of 80 years or more with active or convalescent COVID-19.

The chain recombines TRBV11-2 with TRBJ2-7; tentative D call: TRBD2 (5 bases). The length of the CDR3 is 16 residues. Germline assignment: CDR1 SGHAT and CDR2 FQNNGV. Trimming shortened V by 5 bases and J by 0 bases, and 17 bases separated the two germline ends. DNA of the CDR3: TGTGCCAGCAGCCCGGGGAGTGAGCGGAGCTCCTACGAGCAGTACTTC. This gives the protein CASSPGSERSSYEQYF.

The gene calls are TRBV2 and TRBJ2-2; 9 bases map to TRBD1. The CDR3 has 15 residues. V trimming: 6 bases; J trimming: 6 bases; junction bases outside the gene matches: 8. Germline assignment: CDR1 SNHLY and CDR2 FYNNEI. CDR3 coding DNA: TGTGCCAGCAGCCTCGGGACAGGGTACGCCGGGGAGCTGTTTTTT. Protein sequence: CASSLGTGYAGELFF.

The chain uses TRBV18 and TRBJ2-7; 8 bases are a match to TRBD2. Germline assignment: CDR1 KGHSH and CDR2 LQKENI. The V and J ends lost 1 base and 8 bases, in that order; junction bases with no gene match: 25. The CDR3 is 20 amino acids. The CDR3 spells CASSPLGTTSGYSGGYQQYF. The DNA of the CDR3 is TGTGCCAGCTCACCACTAGGTACTACTAGCGGATACTCCGGGGGTTACCAGCAGTACTTC. The full variable domain, its missing parts supplied by reference TRBV18 and TRBJ2-7, is NAGVMQNPRHLVRRRGQEARLRCSPMKGHSHVYWYRQLPEEGLKFMVYLQKENIIDESGMPKERFSAEFPKEGPSILRIQQVVRGDSAAYFCASSPLGTTSGYSGGYQQYFGPGTRLTVT.

The V and J genes are TRBV5-5 and TRBJ2-5; 7 bases are a match to TRBD2. Germline V gives CDR1 SGHKS, CDR2 YYEKEE (reference sequence). The CDR3 runs to 14 residues. V gave up 1 base and J gave up 5 bases; unmatched junction bases: 5. The CDR3 loop reads CASSLMGGDETQYF. The CDR3 DNA reads TGTGCCAGCAGCTTGATGGGGGGGGACGAGACCCAGTACTTC.